Listed below are T cell receptor beta chains from one sample, sequenced in a study of blood T cell repertoires in COVID-19. Generated by immunoSEQ multiplex PCR, the TCRdb table keeps only in-frame clones and is missing some. The sample contains about 130,000 clones, 70% to 80% of which appear only once. Sequencing was done on a sample of peripheral blood. The receptors originated from a man aged 35-49 years with active or convalescent COVID-19. The CDR3 runs from the conserved cysteine through the conserved F or W. Each record gives: V gene, J gene, D gene, clone size, CDR3 DNA, CDR3 protein. D genes are given only for firm matches. The size of a clone is reported for some rows only, either as once, few or many, or as a class for expanded clones.

TRBV4-2,TRBJ1-1,-,once,TGTGCCAGCAGCCAAACCCAGGAACCTGGGGCTTTCTTT,CASSQTQEPGAFF
TRBV20-1,TRBJ2-3,-,-,TGCAGTGCTAGTGGCGAATCGAGGAGCACAGATACGCAGTATTTT,CSASGESRSTDTQYF
TRBV12-3/TRBV12-4,TRBJ2-3,-,-,TGTGCCAGCAGTTTAAGGGAGCCCGATACGCAGTATTTT,CASSLREPDTQYF
TRBV13,TRBJ2-4,TRBD1,-,TGTGCCAGCAGCTCGATCCGCCCCGGACAGGGAAAGAATGGCATTCAGTACTTC,CASSSIRPGQGKNGIQYF
TRBV6-6,TRBJ1-6,-,-,TGTGCCAGCAGTTACCTCGGGGACATGCCTAATTCACCCCTCCACTTT,CASSYLGDMPNSPLHF
TRBV30,TRBJ1-6,TRBD1,-,TGTGCCTGGAGAGTTAAAGGGGGCGATAATTCACCCCTCCACTTT,CAWRVKGGDNSPLHF
TRBV7-6,TRBJ1-1,TRBD1,-,TGTGCCAGCAGCCGGGACAGGGGCGGGTCTGAAGCTTTCTTT,CASSRDRGGSEAFF
TRBV9,TRBJ2-2,TRBD2,-,TGTGCCAGCAGCGCCTCGGGGGGGCACACCGGGGAGCTGTTTTTT,CASSASGGHTGELFF
TRBV29-1,TRBJ2-7,-,-,TGCAGCGTTGGGATTTACCCTCCAAACAAAACTTTACGAAGGGGCAGGAGCTCCTACGAGCAGTACTTC,CSVGIYPPNKTLRRGRSSYEQYF
TRBV7-6,TRBJ1-4,TRBD1,-,TGTGCCAGCAGCTTAGAGGTTCGGACAGGGGAAGGGGAAACTCTGTTTTTT,CASSLEVRTGEGETLFF
TRBV27,TRBJ1-2,-,-,TGTGCCAGCAGTTTTCTTCCTTCCTATGGCTACACCTTC,CASSFLPSYGYTF
TRBV27,TRBJ1-1,-,-,TGTGCCAGCAGTTTTACAGGGTACTTTTCTGAAGCTTTCTTT,CASSFTGYFSEAFF
TRBV10-2,TRBJ2-7,TRBD2,-,TGCGCCAGCAGTGTTACGGGGGGCGAGCAGTACTTC,CASSVTGGEQYF
TRBV3-1/TRBV3-2,TRBJ2-3,TRBD1,-,TGTGCCAGCAGCCTCCGACAGGGGACAGATACGCAGTATTTT,CASSLRQGTDTQYF
TRBV11-3,TRBJ2-1,-,many,TGTGCCAGCAGCTTAGATCCCAGCTCGGGCGGGGTTCACAATGAGCAGTTCTTC,CASSLDPSSGGVHNEQFF
TRBV6-5,TRBJ1-2,-,-,TGTGCCAGCAGTTTAATATCGGGAGATAACTATGGCTACACCTTC,CASSLISGDNYGYTF
TRBV2,TRBJ1-5,-,-,TGTGCCACGGAGGCCCCCGGGGGCAATCAGCCCCAGCATTTT,CATEAPGGNQPQHF
TRBV9,TRBJ1-5,TRBD1,-,TGTGCCAGCAGCGTTGATGACAGGGGAGGTAATCAGCCCCAGCATTTT,CASSVDDRGGNQPQHF
TRBV6-1,TRBJ1-5,-,-,TGTGCCAGCAGTGATCGGGCAGGGGTGTCGTCTCAGCCCCAGCATTTT,CASSDRAGVSSQPQHF
TRBV28,TRBJ1-6,TRBD1,-,TGTGCCAGCAGTTTAGGGCTTATGTATGGGACAGCTCATAATTCACCCCTCCACTTT,CASSLGLMYGTAHNSPLHF
TRBV27,TRBJ2-2,-,-,TGTGCCAGCAGTTTAATCCCGTGGAGCGGGGAGCTGTTTTTT,CASSLIPWSGELFF
TRBV9,TRBJ2-1,-,-,TGTGCCAGCAGCGTAGGTGGGGGCTTTAGCTACAATGAGCAGTTCTTC,CASSVGGGFSYNEQFF
TRBV3-1/TRBV3-2,TRBJ2-3,TRBD2,-,TGTGCCAGCAGCCATCCAGCGGGGGGCACAGATACGCAGTATTTT,CASSHPAGGTDTQYF
TRBV5-5,TRBJ1-5,-,-,TGTGCCAGCAGTCCGACAGTGGGCGAGAGTCAGCCCCAGCATTTT,CASSPTVGESQPQHF
TRBV5-4,TRBJ1-2,TRBD1,-,TGTGCCAGCAGCCTAGGACAGGAGGACTATGGCTACACCTTC,CASSLGQEDYGYTF
TRBV7-9,TRBJ1-4,TRBD1,-,TGTGCCAGCAGCTTAGATGTAGGGACAGGGGGAGAAAAACTGTTTTTT,CASSLDVGTGGEKLFF
TRBV20-1,TRBJ1-2,TRBD1,-,TGCAGTGCTAGAGAACAGGGGGTAGGGACCTTC,CSAREQGVGTF
TRBV27,TRBJ1-1,-,-,TGTGCCAGCAGTTTAGGGTTGCAGGGGATGACGAACACTGAAGCTTTCTTT,CASSLGLQGMTNTEAFF
TRBV3-1/TRBV3-2,TRBJ2-1,-,-,TGTGCCAGCAGCCAAGAAGTAGAAGACTTAGAGGTCTTC,CASSQEVEDLEVF